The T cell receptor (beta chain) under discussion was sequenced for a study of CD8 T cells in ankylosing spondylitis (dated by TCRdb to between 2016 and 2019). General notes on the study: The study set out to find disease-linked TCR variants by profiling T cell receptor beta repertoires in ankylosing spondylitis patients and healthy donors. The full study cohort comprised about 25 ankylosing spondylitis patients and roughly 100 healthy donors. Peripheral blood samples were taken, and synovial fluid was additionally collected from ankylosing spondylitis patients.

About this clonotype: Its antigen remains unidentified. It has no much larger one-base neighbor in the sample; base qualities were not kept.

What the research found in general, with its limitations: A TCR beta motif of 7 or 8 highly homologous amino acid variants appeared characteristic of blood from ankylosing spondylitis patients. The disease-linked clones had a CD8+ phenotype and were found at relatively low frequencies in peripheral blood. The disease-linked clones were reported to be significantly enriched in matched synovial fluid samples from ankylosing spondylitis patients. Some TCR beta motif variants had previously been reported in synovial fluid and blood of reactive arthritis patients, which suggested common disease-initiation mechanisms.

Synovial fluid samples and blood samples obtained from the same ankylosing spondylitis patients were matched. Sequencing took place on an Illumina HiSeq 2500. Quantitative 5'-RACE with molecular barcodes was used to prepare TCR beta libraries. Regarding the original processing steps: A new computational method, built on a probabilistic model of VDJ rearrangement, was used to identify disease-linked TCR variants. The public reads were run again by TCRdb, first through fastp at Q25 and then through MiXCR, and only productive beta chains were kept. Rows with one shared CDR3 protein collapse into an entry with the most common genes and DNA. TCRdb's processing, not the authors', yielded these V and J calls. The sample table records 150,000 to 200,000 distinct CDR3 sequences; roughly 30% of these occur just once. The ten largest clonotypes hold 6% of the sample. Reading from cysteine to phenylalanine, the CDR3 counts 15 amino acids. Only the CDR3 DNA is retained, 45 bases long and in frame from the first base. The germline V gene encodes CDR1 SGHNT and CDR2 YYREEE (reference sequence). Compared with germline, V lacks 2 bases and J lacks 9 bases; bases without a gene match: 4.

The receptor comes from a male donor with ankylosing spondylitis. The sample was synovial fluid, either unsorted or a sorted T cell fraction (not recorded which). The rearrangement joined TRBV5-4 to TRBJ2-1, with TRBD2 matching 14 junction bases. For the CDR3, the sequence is CASSFRTSGGTEQFF. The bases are TGTGCCAGCAGCTTCAGGACTAGCGGGGGGACTGAGCAGTTCTTC. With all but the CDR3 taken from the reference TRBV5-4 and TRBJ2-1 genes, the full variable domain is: ETGVTQSPTHLIKTRGQQVTLRCSSQSGHNTVSWYQQALGQGPQFIFQYYREEENGRGNFPPRFSGLQFPNYSSELNVNALELDDSALYLCASSFRTSGGTEQFFGPGTRLTVL.